These 8 T cell receptor beta chains were all obtained from the same sample, sequenced in a study of shared clonotypes between healthy human individuals. TCRdb's table, derived via immunoSEQ multiplex PCR, lists solely in-frame clones and lacks some. This sample has about 1.5 million clones, with roughly 96% found just once. The sample consisted of naive CD4+ T cells sorted from blood. Specified subset: CD45RA+ positively selected. The receptor set was obtained from a man between 25 and 39 years old in good health.

As regards this clone: The sample carries other DNA sequences with the same CDR3. The chain carries TRBV15 and TRBJ1-5; 8 nucleotides match TRBD1. The CDR3 has 13 residues. V dropped 5 bases and J dropped 6; count of bases not matched to a gene: 3. Looked up from germline, CDR1 is LNHNV and CDR2 is YYDKDF (reference sequence). The CDR3 DNA is TGTGCCACCAGCTTGGACAGGGTTCAGCCCCAGCATTTT. This codes for CATSLDRVQPQHF.

This clone was seen once. The gene calls are TRBV7-2 and TRBJ2-1; 12 nucleotides line up with TRBD2. The CDR3 length is 14 residues. Germline V gene lookup returns CDR1 SGHTA and CDR2 FQGNSA. The V and J ends lost 4 bases and 12 bases, in that order; junction bases with no gene match: 7. Here the CDR3 DNA reads TGTGCCAGCAGCTCTAGGACTAGCGGGGCCGGGCAGTTCTTC. Protein: CASSSRTSGAGQFF.

The gene calls are TRBV6-5 and TRBJ1-4, with D possibly being TRBD1 (5 bases). CDR1 is MNHEY and CDR2 is SVGAGI in the germline V gene. The V end was cut by 6 bases, the J end by 8 bases, with 16 bases between. The CDR3 totals 14 residues. CDR3 DNA: TGTGCCAGCAGCCGGGACCCTAGGTCCGAAAAACTGTTTTTT. Translating gives CASSRDPRSEKLFF.

This rearrangement joins TRBV27 to TRBJ2-6; D is ambiguous. V lost 8 bases to trimming and J lost 0 bases, with 8 bases between them. The CDR3 loop spans 14 amino acids. Germline V CDR1 and CDR2: MNHEY, SMNVEV (reference sequence). The CDR3 region has the DNA TGTGCCAGCTCATCCGTCTCTGGGGCCAACGTCCTGACTTTC. Protein: CASSSVSGANVLTF.

The chain employs TRBV19 and TRBJ2-1, with 10 bases matching TRBD1. CDR1 LNHDA and CDR2 SQIVND come from the germline V gene (reference sequence). This CDR3 region has 15 residues. Unmatched junction bases numbered 7, after V lost 6 bases and J lost 5 bases. CDR3 region: CASRQDRGSHNEQFF. The DNA for the CDR3 is TGTGCCAGTAGGCAGGACAGGGGGTCCCACAATGAGCAGTTCTTC.

This rearrangement joins TRBV5-1 to TRBJ2-3, with D hard to call. This CDR3 has 11 residues. Germline loops: CDR1 SGHRS, CDR2 YFSETQ. Between the trimmed V and J ends, which lost 4 bases and 4 bases, there was a span of 4 bases. CDR3: CASSEADTQYF. Written as DNA, the CDR3 is TGCGCCAGCAGCGAGGCAGATACGCAGTATTTT.

This rearrangement joins TRBV7-8 to TRBJ1-1; no definite D call. Between the trimmed V and J ends, which lost 2 bases and 4 bases, there was a span of 8 bases. CDR1 is SGHVS, CDR2 FQNEAQ, per germline. CDR3 length: 13 amino acids. DNA for the CDR3: TGTGCCAGCAGCTTAACCAGTGCCACTGAAGCTTTCTTT. Translated, it gives CASSLTSATEAFF. The variable domain in full, with the rest retrieved from reference TRBV7-8 and TRBJ1-1, is GAGVSQSPRYKVAKRGQDVALRCDPISGHVSLFWYQQALGQGPEFLTYFQNEAQLDKSGLPSDRFFAERPEGSVSTLKIQRTQQEDSAVYLCASSLTSATEAFFGQGTRLTVV.

This chain links TRBV9 with TRBJ2-7, with D possibly matching TRBD1 (6 bases). This CDR3 spans 14 amino acids. V gave up 3 bases and J gave up 1 base, with 11 bases separating them. Germline V lookup: CDR1 SGDLS, CDR2 YYNGEE. The chain's CDR3 is CASSAQQGSYEQYF. CDR3 DNA: TGTGCCAGCAGCGCCCAACAGGGTTCCTACGAGCAGTACTTC.